The 4 T cell receptor beta chains below all came from one sample that was sequenced in a study of blood T cell repertoires in COVID-19. Measured with immunoSEQ multiplex PCR; TCRdb has only the in-frame clones, and not every one. The sample lists roughly 120,000 clones; about 80% were seen once. The sample consisted of peripheral blood. The source is a woman of 80 years or more with active or convalescent COVID-19.

This clone has more than one count but fewer than ten. The J gene is TRBJ1-1, the V gene TRBV29-1; TRBD1 matches 9 bases. Looked up from germline, CDR1 is SQVTM and CDR2 is ANQGSEA. The CDR3 runs 13 residues. J gave up 4 bases and V 6 bases, and 6 bases lay outside the gene matches. The CDR3 here is CSVGQGPLTEAFF. CDR3 nucleotides: TGCAGCGTAGGACAGGGGCCGCTCACTGAAGCTTTCTTT.

The V call is TRBV6-1, the J call TRBJ2-7; 8 bases line up with TRBD2. The CDR3 has 14 residues. V was pared by 3 bases and J by 1 base, with 2 bases of the junction left unmatched. Germline V lookup: CDR1 MNHNS, CDR2 SASEGT. Written as DNA, the CDR3 is TGTGCCAGCAGTGACGGGGGGGATTCCTACGAGCAGTACTTC. It codes for CASSDGGDSYEQYF.

This chain joins TRBV12-5 and TRBJ1-1, with 10 bases fitting TRBD1. Germline V CDR1 and CDR2: LGHNT, FRNRAP. CDR3 length: 15 amino acids. J gave up 4 bases and V 1 base, and 3 bases lay outside the gene matches. CDR3 nucleotides: TGTGCTAGTGGTTTGGGACAGGGGGCGCCCACTGAAGCTTTCTTT. Protein: CASGLGQGAPTEAFF.

The chain is built from TRBV19 and TRBJ2-7; D unclear. Germline assignment: CDR1 LNHDA and CDR2 SQIVND (reference sequence). V lost 10 bases and J 0 bases, leaving 13 bases between the germline ends. CDR3 length: 13 residues. CDR3 loop: CATHSDISYEQYF. DNA of the CDR3: TGTGCCACTCACTCCGACATCTCCTACGAGCAGTACTTC.